This record looks at one T cell receptor beta chain sequence and its context. No antigen is known for it. No base-level quality is on record; no much larger clone is a single base apart. Sample treatment or condition, as interpreted from the label and publication: about 20 received Ad26.COV2.S at low or high dose, single or two shots; about 5 received placebo; per-sample allocation not given. For vaccine and placebo recipients, the sequenced repertoires came from samples collected on day 63 after the first injection. Between 29 July and 7 August 2020, Cohort 1b enrolled around 24 adults aged 18-55 years at one site in Boston, USA. Ad26.COV2.S was a replication-incompetent adenovirus type 26 vector that expressed a prefusion-stabilized SARS-CoV-2 spike protein derived from the original Wuhan strain. The sample originates from a study of Ad26.COV2.S vaccination and SARS-CoV-2 variants (dated by TCRdb to about 2021). Context from the whole study: Vaccine-arm donors were drawn from COV1001, a multicentre, randomized, double-blind, placebo-controlled phase I-IIa trial of Ad26.COV2.S in healthy adults. Throughout the experiments and outcome assessment, investigators stayed blinded to trial group allocation. Trial participants were randomized into five groups of five: low-dose or high-dose Ad26.COV2.S given once or twice, or placebo on both occasions. Dosing of Ad26.COV2.S was intramuscular, at either 5x10^10 or 1x10^11 viral particles, delivered as one shot or as two shots spaced 56 days apart. The specificity and breadth of SARS-CoV-2-reactive T cell receptors after Ad26.COV2.S vaccination were assessed by TCRbeta repertoire sequencing. The TCR-sequenced set comprised about 32 samples: about 19 Ad26.COV2.S vaccine recipients, 5 placebo recipients and 8 SARS-CoV-2 convalescent individuals. The paper's findings and limits, for the study overall: After vaccination, spike-specific CD8+ and CD4+ T cell responses were reported to show substantial breadth. Spike-specific TCR breadth was higher in Ad26.COV2.S recipients than in placebo recipients (P = 0.0014). The authors noted that total T cell responses may have been underestimated by the TCR breadth and depth analyses. The study lacked the statistical power to compare responses across vaccine doses or regimens. Vaccine and placebo recipients had similar non-spike TCR breadth, a finding consistent with the vaccine containing only spike.

The immunoSEQ Assay was used to sequence TCRbeta CDR3 regions. After extraction, genomic DNA underwent amplification by bias-controlled multiplex PCR, followed by high-throughput sequencing. In the authors' own workflow: Collapsing and filtering of sequences were performed to quantify the absolute abundance of each unique TCRbeta CDR3 region. T cell fraction was estimated by normalization of TCRbeta template counts to usable DNA, with usable DNA being measured through amplification of reference genes present in all nucleated cells. Repertoire TCRs were annotated as SARS-CoV-2-specific when V gene, CDR3 amino acid sequence and J gene were exactly matched to a known reactive TCR set. The reference SARS-CoV-2 TCR set was derived from MIRA and filtered for enrichment in COVID-19-positive ImmuneCODE repertoires, a step that removed public or cross-reactive TCRs. Using the MIRA antigens, annotated TCRs were further analysed by specific ORF or by position within an ORF. Breadth was defined as annotated unique rearrangements over total unique productive rearrangements; depth was the summed frequency of those rearrangements. TCR breadth was compared between groups using two-sided Wilcoxon rank-sum tests. TCRdb mirrors the immuneACCESS table, restricted to in-frame sequences. Some clones are absent from its copies; in checked studies, under half trace to an unresolved V gene, and the reason for the others is unknown. V, J and clone size reflect that table, while D and trimming were determined from the DNA. The table for this sample lists 330,000 or so clones; roughly 90% of them were counted only once. The ten largest account for around 5% of the sample.

In the germline V gene, CDR1 corresponds to KGHSH and CDR2 to LQKENI. From the cysteine up to the phenylalanine, the CDR3 has a length of 15 residues. The DNA shown is the 45-base CDR3, in frame from base 1. V gives up 0 bases and J gives up 1 base, and the segment between their germline ends measures 9 bases. The TCR sequence derives from a person aged 18-60 years who received the Ad26.COV2.S COVID-19 vaccine or a placebo. Material: peripheral blood, obtained in a trial of Ad26.COV2.S vaccine versus placebo. This chain is built from TRBV18 and TRBJ1-1, and TRBD1 may be the D gene, going by 5 matching bases. CDR3 loop: CASSPPGVKNTEAFF. The DNA sequence is given as TGTGCCAGCTCACCACCGGGGGTAAAGAACACTGAAGCTTTCTTT.